This T cell receptor (beta chain) was recovered during a study of T cell repertoires in cytomegalovirus infection. About the study: CMV infection plus the matching HLA type was flagged by public TCR beta signatures.

Study results and limitations: Cumulative public TCR beta family frequency identified CMV carriers with the relevant HLA. Dominating the ex vivo response were TCR beta clonotypes that were CMV-specific and HLA-C-restricted.

The sample holds many counts of this clonotype. Its antigen is currently unknown. TCRdb reanalysed the reads using MiXCR and keeps one entry per CDR3 protein. Counted here are around 900,000 distinct CDR3 sequences, around 32% occurring once; the ten biggest clones make up 10% to 15%. The sample consisted of cultured CD8+ T cells from PBMCs, taken from culture after CMV antigen stimulation. This TCR came from a human donor in good health (CMV status not recorded). Some clones in this sample may be carry-over from other donors' samples.

This CDR3 reads CASRDSGITGELFF. The CDR3 bases are TGCGCCAGCAGAGACTCAGGGATCACCGGGGAGCTGTTTTTT. The genes are TRBV5-1 and TRBJ2-2; TRBD1 might be the D (5 bases). CDR3 length: 14 amino acids. V dropped 5 bases and J dropped 4 bases, with 12 bases sitting between them. Germline-derived CDR1 and CDR2 are SGHRS and YFSETQ.